This entry lists 29 T cell receptor beta chains sequenced from one sample in a study of blood T cell repertoires in COVID-19. Sequencing used immunoSEQ multiplex PCR; TCRdb keeps in-frame clones, though not all of them. The data show around 230,000 clones, around 84% seen once. Sequenced: peripheral blood. These receptors were taken from a man aged 50 or older with COVID-19, enrolled during active disease.

V gene TRBV4-1 combines with J gene TRBJ2-3; tentative D call: TRBD2 (6 bases). Germline assignment: CDR1 MGHRA and CDR2 YSYEKL. The CDR3 is 17 amino acids. V was trimmed by 2 bases and J by 0 bases, leaving 15 bases between them. The CDR3 bases are TGCGCCAGCAGCCAATTACCGGCGGGAATCAGCACAGATACGCAGTATTTT. It yields the protein CASSQLPAGISTDTQYF.

This clone was counted only a few times. This rearrangement joins TRBV18 to TRBJ2-7; 11 bases align to TRBD2. CDR1 and CDR2 from the germline V gene are KGHSH and LQKENI. The CDR3 is made up of 17 amino acids. V lost 3 bases, J lost 2 bases, and 9 bases stayed unmatched. CDR3 nucleotide sequence: TGTGCCAGCTCACCGTTACATCTAGCGGGAGGCCCCTACGAGCAGTACTTC. It codes for CASSPLHLAGGPYEQYF.

The chain carries TRBV20-1 and TRBJ2-5; 10 nucleotides align to TRBD2. CDR3 length: 13 amino acids. Germline assignment: CDR1 DFQATT and CDR2 SNEGSKA (reference sequence). V dropped 3 bases and J dropped 5; count of bases not matched to a gene: 3. CDR3 nucleotide sequence: TGCAGTGCTAGTACTAGCGGGGATGAGACCCAGTACTTC. Its translation is CSASTSGDETQYF.

In this sample, this clone turned up a few times. The chain uses TRBV7-2 and TRBJ1-6; TRBD1 is a possible D gene (5 bases). CDR1 and CDR2 (germline): SGHTA, FQGNSA. V was pared by 5 bases and J by 10 bases, with 18 bases between. The CDR3 is 15 residues long. The CDR3 nucleotides read TGTGCCAGCAGCCCACGGGACTTAATCCGGTCACCCCTCCACTTT. It yields the protein CASSPRDLIRSPLHF. Drawing the rest from reference TRBV7-2 and TRBJ1-6, the complete variable domain is GAGVSQSPSNKVTEKGKDVELRCDPISGHTALYWYRQSLGQGLEFLIYFQGNSAPDKSGLPSDRFSAERTGGSVSTLTIQRTQQEDSAVYLCASSPRDLIRSPLHFGNGTRLTVT.

The chain has TRBV2 and TRBJ1-1; TRBD1 agrees at 8 bases. Germline V gene data show CDR1 as SNHLY and CDR2 as FYNNEI. The ends lost 7 bases at V and 4 bases at J; junction bases unmatched: 8. The CDR3 contains 14 residues. The CDR3 coding sequence is TGTGCCAGCACCCTGACAGGGGTGGGCACTGAAGCTTTCTTT. It codes for CASTLTGVGTEAFF.

This sequence joins TRBV7-3 and TRBJ2-2; no firm D call. V lost 5 bases and J lost 3, with 10 bases in between. Germline-derived CDR1 and CDR2 are SGHTA and FQGTGA. This CDR3 is built from 14 residues. For the CDR3, the DNA is TGTGCCAGCAGCCCCTTCCGTGACACCGGGGAGCTGTTTTTT. This encodes CASSPFRDTGELFF. Full variable domain (outside the CDR3, taken from reference TRBV7-3 and TRBJ2-2): GAGVSQTPSNKVTEKGKYVELRCDPISGHTALYWYRQSLGQGPEFLIYFQGTGAADDSGLPNDRFFAVRPEGSVSTLKIQRTERGDSAVYLCASSPFRDTGELFFGEGSRLTVL.

The DNA for the CDR3 is TGTGCCAGCAGCCAAGACCAGAACACCGGGGAGCTGTTTTTT. Amino acid sequence: CASSQDQNTGELFF. The chain uses TRBV3-1 (or the pseudogene TRBV3-2) and TRBJ2-2; D is unclear. Germline CDR1 and CDR2: LGHDT and YNNKEL (reference sequence). Trimming shortened V by 0 bases and J by 1 base, and 3 bases separated the two germline ends. The CDR3 length is 14 residues.

This sequence joins TRBV4-3 and TRBJ1-4; D remains unclear. The CDR3 is made up of 14 amino acids. CDR1 and CDR2 (germline): LGHNA, YSLEER. Trimming took off 4 bases at V and 8 bases at J, with 14 bases between the two ends. The CDR3, as DNA: TGCGCCAGCAGCCTTGGACTCGGTGCAGAAAAACTGTTTTTT. Translating gives CASSLGLGAEKLFF.

The chain joins TRBV5-6 to TRBJ2-7, with TRBD1 as a possible D gene (5 bases). This CDR3 is 17 amino acids long. V was clipped by 3 bases and J by 9 bases, with 28 bases between them. Per the germline V gene, CDR1 is SGHDT and CDR2 is YYEEEE. CDR3 coding DNA: TGTGCCAGCAGCTCGGAAGGTCAGGGCCTCCCACGTGTCGGGCAGTACTTC. Its translation: CASSSEGQGLPRVGQYF.

The V call is TRBV2, the J call TRBJ2-2; tentative D call: TRBD1 (5 bases). Germline V lookup: CDR1 SNHLY, CDR2 FYNNEI. Trimming took 5 bases from V and 5 from J, leaving 15 bases between them. The CDR3 contains 15 residues. CDR3 DNA sequence: TGTGCCAGCAGTCCTACAGGAAGGGGTACCGGGGAGCTGTTTTTT. Translated, it gives CASSPTGRGTGELFF.

The chain couples TRBV27 to TRBJ1-3; D gene ambiguous. There are 16 residues in the CDR3. Germline V gives CDR1 MNHEY, CDR2 SMNVEV (reference sequence). The V end was cut by 2 bases, the J end by 3 bases, with 14 bases between. This CDR3 reads CASSLQRPGFGNTIYF. The DNA for the CDR3 is TGTGCCAGCAGTTTACAGCGGCCAGGATTTGGAAACACCATATATTTT.

The chain employs TRBV5-6 and TRBJ2-7, with TRBD2 as a possible D gene (6 bases). The CDR3 has 14 amino acids. V was shortened by 3 bases and J by 1 base, with 11 bases between the two germline ends. Germline CDR1 reads SGHDT; CDR2 reads YYEEEE. The CDR3 region is CASSSSSASYEQYF. DNA of the CDR3: TGTGCCAGCAGCTCTTCTAGCGCTTCCTACGAGCAGTACTTC.

The CDR3 DNA is TGCGCCAGCAGCTTTGGCGGGGGGGGCACAGATACGCAGTATTTT. Encoded protein: CASSFGGGGTDTQYF. The V call is TRBV5-1, the J call TRBJ2-3; 9 nucleotides align to TRBD2. Germline V gene data show CDR1 as SGHRS and CDR2 as YFSETQ. V shed 2 bases, J shed 1 base, and the junction held 2 bases outside the gene matches. CDR3 size: 15 residues.

V usage is TRBV7-9 and J usage is TRBJ2-5; perhaps TRBD2 as D (6 bases). Looked up from germline, CDR1 is SEHNR and CDR2 is FQNEAQ (reference sequence). The V end lost 5 bases, the J end lost 5 bases, and 15 bases lay between the germline ends. The CDR3 is 14 amino acids. The CDR3 sequence: CASSNLGGKETQYF. DNA for the CDR3: TGTGCCAGCAGCAACCTGGGGGGAAAGGAGACCCAGTACTTC.

J is TRBJ2-5 and V is TRBV19; 8 nucleotides align to TRBD1. The CDR3 contains 15 residues. With V trimmed by 4 bases and J by 1 base, 5 bases remained unmatched. Germline loops: CDR1 LNHDA, CDR2 SQIVND (reference sequence). CDR3 region: CASSKRQGTQETQYF. The CDR3 nucleotides are TGTGCCAGTAGTAAGCGACAGGGGACCCAAGAGACCCAGTACTTC.

The chain uses TRBV7-3 and TRBJ1-1; D remains ambiguous. Germline V gene lookup returns CDR1 SGHTA and CDR2 FQGTGA. CDR3 length: 13 amino acids. Trimming pared 2 bases from V and 10 bases from J, leaving 14 bases between. The CDR3 coding sequence is TGTGCCAGCAGCTTAGAGGGCACCGGTAGAGCTTTCTTT. Its translation is CASSLEGTGRAFF.

Here the CDR3 DNA reads TGTGCCAGCACCCTCAAAAGGACAGGGCTGGATTACACCTTC. Amino acids: CASTLKRTGLDYTF. The V call is TRBV6-5, the J call TRBJ1-2; 8 bases align to TRBD1. This CDR3 contains 14 residues. Germline V gives CDR1 MNHEY, CDR2 SVGAGI. J was trimmed by 11 bases and V by 7 bases; bases with no gene match: 15.

This sequence joins TRBV5-1 and TRBJ1-4, with D hard to call. This CDR3 contains 16 residues. Germline V gene lookup returns CDR1 SGHRS and CDR2 YFSETQ. The V and J ends lost 0 bases and 8 bases respectively, with 17 bases between them. The CDR3 DNA reads TGCGCCAGCAGCTTGGCCGACGGGGTCCTTGGGGAAAAACTGTTTTTT. Its translation is CASSLADGVLGEKLFF.

The DNA of the CDR3 is TGTGCCAGCAGTGAGAACTTATACAATGAGCAGTTCTTC. Amino acids: CASSENLYNEQFF. The gene calls are TRBV2 and TRBJ2-1; D unresolved. There are 13 residues in the CDR3. Deletions cut 3 bases from V and 4 bases from J, with 7 bases between. Germline CDR1 reads SNHLY; CDR2 reads FYNNEI.

This clone is a singleton in its sample. This chain uses TRBV29-1 with TRBJ2-7; 8 bases line up with TRBD1. Trimming cost V 6 bases and J 4 bases; bases outside gene matches: 17. This CDR3 is built from 16 residues. Germline V lookup: CDR1 SQVTM, CDR2 ANQGSEA. The CDR3 reads CSVENPWGTGPYEQYF. CDR3 DNA sequence: TGCAGCGTAGAAAATCCCTGGGGGACAGGACCTTACGAGCAGTACTTC.

The V call is TRBV5-1, the J call TRBJ1-6; 10 bases fit TRBD1. This CDR3 region has 15 residues. The J segment lost 7 bases and the V segment lost 4 bases, leaving 5 bases of the junction unmatched. Germline values: CDR1 SGHRS, CDR2 YFSETQ. The CDR3 DNA follows: TGCGCCAGCAGCACCGGACAGGGGGTGAATTCACCCCTCCACTTT. Translating it yields CASSTGQGVNSPLHF.

This chain links TRBV28 with TRBJ2-7; unclear D gene. The CDR3 loop spans 17 amino acids. The V end was cut by 6 bases, the J end by 5 bases, with 26 bases between. Germline-derived CDR1 and CDR2 are MDHEN and SYDVKM. The CDR3 coding sequence is TGTGCCAGCAGCCCCCGCGCCAGGCTTAGGTCTCAGGACGAGCAGTACTTC. As protein: CASSPRARLRSQDEQYF.

The chain has TRBV5-6 and TRBJ1-6; TRBD1 matches 7 bases. Trimming at V came to 4 bases and at J to 7 bases, leaving 5 bases not matched to a gene. Germline CDR1 reads SGHDT; CDR2 reads YYEEEE. The CDR3 sequence is 14 residues long. CDR3 amino acids: CASSTGQKNSPLHF. As DNA, the CDR3 is TGTGCCAGCAGCACGGGACAGAAAAATTCACCCCTCCACTTT.

This clone occurred a few times. The sample carries other DNA sequences with the same CDR3. V gene TRBV7-9 combines with J gene TRBJ2-7; 12 bases fit TRBD2. Unmatched junction bases numbered 4, after V lost 6 bases and J lost 1 base. CDR1 and CDR2 from the germline V gene are SEHNR and FQNEAQ (reference sequence). The CDR3 spans 15 residues. The CDR3 region is CASSRLAGGSYEQYF. The CDR3 DNA sequence: TGTGCCAGCAGTCGTCTAGCGGGGGGGTCCTACGAGCAGTACTTC.

The chain carries TRBV6-2 or TRBV6-3 and TRBJ1-5; tentatively, D is TRBD1 (5 bases). The V gene lost 2 bases and the J gene lost 3 bases, with 11 bases spanning the gap. Germline CDR1 reads MNHEY; CDR2 reads SVGEGT. CDR3 length equals 15 residues. The CDR3 here is CASSYGQGFNQPQHF. The CDR3 DNA sequence: TGTGCCAGCAGTTACGGGCAGGGCTTCAATCAGCCCCAGCATTTT.

This clone was detected a few times. The chain carries TRBV6-5 and TRBJ1-3; TRBD1 is a possible D gene (6 bases). The CDR3 is made up of 14 amino acids. The V end was cut by 9 bases, the J end by 0 bases, with 12 bases between. Per the germline V gene, CDR1 is MNHEY and CDR2 is SVGAGI. Here the CDR3 DNA reads TGTGCCAGTGGACAGTTCAACTCTGGAAACACCATATATTTT. This encodes CASGQFNSGNTIYF.

The chain employs TRBV11-2 and TRBJ2-1; a weak D match, TRBD1 (6 bases). CDR1 is SGHAT and CDR2 is FQNNGV in the germline V gene. V was clipped by 4 bases and J by 3 bases, with 7 bases between them. The CDR3 length is 13 residues. CDR3 sequence: CASSSDSYNEQFF. The CDR3 bases are TGTGCCAGCAGCTCGGACAGCTACAATGAGCAGTTCTTC.

V and J are TRBV5-4 and TRBJ1-3; possibly TRBD1 for D (6 bases). V was shortened by 3 bases and J by 2 bases, with 12 bases between the two germline ends. This CDR3 has 15 amino acids. Germline loops: CDR1 SGHNT, CDR2 YYREEE (reference sequence). The CDR3 reads CASSYGQSPGNTIYF. The CDR3 DNA reads as TGTGCCAGCAGCTACGGACAGTCACCTGGAAACACCATATATTTT.

The rearrangement joins TRBV2 to TRBJ2-3, with a possible D match to TRBD1 (6 bases). Deletions cut 9 bases from V and 4 bases from J, with 17 bases between. The V gene's germline CDR1 is SNHLY and CDR2 FYNNEI. The CDR3 is made up of 14 amino acids. The CDR3 region has the DNA TGTGCCAGGAAGGTCAGGGGTGGTTCAGATACGCAGTATTTT. Protein: CARKVRGGSDTQYF.